This TCR beta chain was identified in a study of T cell clonality in common variable immunodeficiency. Regarding the study as a whole: Reportedly, TCR beta sequences from common variable immunodeficiency showed fewer deletions and N-nucleotide insertions. Compared with healthy controls, CVID subjects showed increased TCRbeta clonality, mostly in about a third. Compared with controls, CVID subjects had fewer shared TCRbeta clones.

Blood samples were heparinized, about 4.5 to 8.5 ml per donor. This clone was counted ten times or more. Its target is unknown. The missing CDR3 end, 3 residues past where the read stops, is filled in from the germline J gene. Clones were sequenced by immunoSEQ multiplex PCR, and TCRdb holds only the in-frame ones, with some missing. Sampling found more than 30,000 clones, none seen once. Trimming removed 1 base from V and 0 bases from J, with 10 bases in between. CDR3 length equals 17 residues. CDR1 is MGHRA and CDR2 is YSYEKL in the germline V gene. This TCR was sampled from a person between 18 and 75 years old in good health. The sequencing sample was made of peripheral blood mononuclear cells. The chain uses TRBV4-1 and TRBJ2-6; D ambiguous. The CDR3 reads CASSQVFQISGANVLTF. The CDR3 DNA, read in part, is TGCGCCAGCAGCCAAGTCTTCCAGATCTCTGGGGCCAACGTC.